Below are 20 T cell receptor beta chains sequenced from a single sample in a study of cytomegalovirus exposure and HLA in healthy donors (dated by TCRdb to about 2017). Libraries were made using the immunoSEQ multiplex PCR assay. TCRdb retrieved this table from immuneACCESS and kept in-frame rearrangements only. Not all clones are present; in checked studies, unresolved V genes account for under half, and no reason is known for the remainder. Recorded for this sample are approximately 270,000 clones; 80% to 90% of them occurred a single time. Of the sample, 0.95% to 1.1% is held by the ten largest clones. Sequenced input: PBMCs. The receptors originated from a woman aged 18-29 years in good health and CMV-seronegative.

The chain carries TRBV5-1 and TRBJ1-2, with unresolved D. V lost 4 bases, J lost 2 bases, and 12 bases lay in between. CDR1 SGHRS and CDR2 YFSETQ come from the germline V gene. The CDR3 has 14 residues. In DNA, the CDR3 is TGCGCCAGCAGCCCTATATTGGGCAACTATGGCTACACCTTC. Its protein product is CASSPILGNYGYTF.

The chain couples TRBV4-3 to TRBJ2-2, with 9 bases lining up with TRBD2. The V gene's germline CDR1 is LGHNA and CDR2 YSLEER. Germline trimming cut 0 bases from V and 0 bases from J; bases unmatched to any gene: 8. The CDR3 runs to 19 residues. The CDR3 reads CASSQDVLAGNANTGELFF. In DNA form, the CDR3 reads TGCGCCAGCAGCCAAGACGTGCTAGCGGGGAACGCGAACACCGGGGAGCTGTTTTTT.

The genes are TRBV6-5 and TRBJ2-1; perhaps TRBD2 as D (6 bases). This CDR3 contains 15 residues. V lost 5 bases to trimming and J lost 0 bases, with 11 bases between them. Germline CDR1 MNHEY, CDR2 SVGAGI. The CDR3 is CASSRRVSSYNEQFF. Written as DNA, the CDR3 is TGTGCCAGCAGTAGGAGGGTGAGCTCCTACAATGAGCAGTTCTTC.

The chain recombines TRBV5-1 with TRBJ2-1, with D possibly TRBD2 on 5 matching bases. Germline V gene lookup returns CDR1 SGHRS and CDR2 YFSETQ. Deletions cut 1 base from V and 7 bases from J, with 6 bases between. The CDR3 totals 12 residues. CDR3 sequence: CASSLPGNEQFF. The CDR3 DNA is TGCGCCAGCAGCTTGCCGGGGAATGAGCAGTTCTTC.

The chain is built from TRBV28 and TRBJ1-5, with TRBD1 matching over 8 bases. The trim removed 2 bases at V and 6 bases at J, leaving 3 bases unmatched. In germline, CDR1 is MDHEN, CDR2 SYDVKM. CDR3 length equals 14 residues. CDR3 residues: CASSLGTGLQPQHF. As DNA, the CDR3 is TGTGCCAGCAGTTTAGGGACAGGACTTCAGCCCCAGCATTTT.

As to this clone: The same CDR3 also results from other DNA sequences found in this sample. The rearrangement links TRBV5-1 to TRBJ1-1, with 7 bases aligning to TRBD1. Germline V gene data show CDR1 as SGHRS and CDR2 as YFSETQ. The CDR3 runs 14 residues. The trim removed 5 bases at V and 4 bases at J, leaving 8 bases unmatched. The CDR3 DNA is TGCGCCAGCAGTTCTCGACAGGGCGTCACTGAAGCTTTCTTT. This translates into CASSSRQGVTEAFF. The entire variable domain, with the rest obtained from reference TRBV5-1 and TRBJ1-1, is as follows: KAGVTQTPRYLIKTRGQQVTLSCSPISGHRSVSWYQQTPGQGLQFLFEYFSETQRNKGNFPGRFSGRQFSNSRSEMNVSTLELGDSALYLCASSSRQGVTEAFFGQGTRLTVV.

The chain carries TRBV9 and TRBJ2-2, with D tentatively TRBD2 (6 bases). V lost 4 bases to trimming and J lost 5 bases, with 15 bases between them. The CDR3 loop spans 15 amino acids. Germline lookup yields CDR1 SGDLS and CDR2 YYNGEE. In nucleotides, the CDR3 is TGTGCCAGCAGCTCCCCCAGCGCGGGAACCGGGGAGCTGTTTTTT. Protein sequence: CASSSPSAGTGELFF.

This chain joins TRBV27 and TRBJ2-7; 10 bases are a match to TRBD2. J gave up 3 bases and V 6 bases, and 5 bases lay outside the gene matches. Germline V gives CDR1 MNHEY, CDR2 SMNVEV (reference sequence). This CDR3 comprises 14 residues. The CDR3 region is CASSPSGGIYEQYF. The CDR3 DNA sequence: TGTGCCAGCAGCCCTAGCGGGGGAATCTACGAGCAGTACTTC.

The CDR3 coding sequence is TGTGCCAGCAGTGAATATGGGACAGCGGAACTCTACGAGCAGTACTTC. Translation: CASSEYGTAELYEQYF. The chain combines TRBV2 with TRBJ2-7; 7 nucleotides line up with TRBD1. V shed 2 bases and J 3 bases; nucleotides not matched to a gene: 10. The CDR3 spans 16 residues. The V gene's germline CDR1 is SNHLY and CDR2 FYNNEI.

The chain has TRBV28 and TRBJ2-7, with D unclear. V lost 5 bases and J lost 4, with 3 bases in between. The CDR3 is 10 residues long. Germline CDR1 and CDR2: MDHEN and SYDVKM. In nucleotides, the CDR3 is TGTGCCAGCAGTCTGTACGAGCAGTACTTC. This translates into CASSLYEQYF.

The V call is TRBV28, the J call TRBJ2-1; maybe TRBD1 (5 bases). The CDR3 loop spans 15 amino acids. Germline V gives CDR1 MDHEN, CDR2 SYDVKM. V shed 5 bases and J shed 0 bases, with 11 bases lying between them. The CDR3 DNA reads TGTGCCAGCAGTGGGGCGCATAGCTCCTACAATGAGCAGTTCTTC. Protein sequence: CASSGAHSSYNEQFF. Together with reference TRBV28 and TRBJ2-1, the CDR3 gives the full variable domain: DVKVTQSSRYLVKRTGEKVFLECVQDMDHENMFWYRQDPGLGLRLIYFSYDVKMKEKGDIPEGYSVSREKKERFSLILESASTNQTSMYLCASSGAHSSYNEQFFGPGTRLTVL.

DNA for the CDR3: TGCGCCAGCAGCCGGGGGATTCCGGGACAGGGCTATCAGCCCCAGCATTTT. It codes for CASSRGIPGQGYQPQHF. The J gene is TRBJ1-5, the V gene TRBV4-1, with 9 bases matching TRBD1. The CDR3 sequence is 17 residues long. J gave up 5 bases and V 4 bases, and 12 bases lay outside the gene matches. Germline V CDR1 and CDR2: MGHRA, YSYEKL.

The V and J genes are TRBV5-4 and TRBJ2-7, with D perhaps matching TRBD1 (6 bases). CDR3 length: 15 amino acids. V was cut by 9 bases and J by 3 bases, with 22 bases left in between. Germline values: CDR1 SGHNT, CDR2 YYREEE (reference sequence). CDR3 bases: TGTGCCACTCGCAGAGGGGGAGCAGGATTCTACGAGCAGTACTTC. This encodes CATRRGGAGFYEQYF.

The V gene is TRBV9, the J gene TRBJ1-2; 7 bases line up with TRBD1. Germline-derived CDR1 and CDR2 are SGDLS and YYNGEE. This CDR3 spans 15 amino acids. Trimming at V came to 3 bases and at J to 3 bases, leaving 8 bases not matched to a gene. For the CDR3, the DNA is TGTGCCAGCAGCGGGCAGACAGGGATTTACTATGGCTACACCTTC. Residues: CASSGQTGIYYGYTF.

The V call is TRBV2, the J call TRBJ1-1; D remains ambiguous. CDR1 and CDR2 (germline): SNHLY, FYNNEI. The CDR3 loop spans 13 amino acids. The CDR3 bases are TGTGCTCCCCGGGTGCGGCCGAACACTGAAGCTTTCTTT. Translated, it gives CAPRVRPNTEAFF.

This clone appeared once. This sequence joins TRBV4-2 and TRBJ2-2; possible D gene TRBD1, 6 bases. Trimming left V 1 base short and J 5 bases short, with 14 bases between. Germline CDR1 LGHNA, CDR2 YNFKEQ. The CDR3 spans 16 residues. The CDR3 region has the DNA TGTGCCAGCAGCCAAGCTATATTAACAGGGACCGGGGAGCTGTTTTTT. As protein: CASSQAILTGTGELFF.

This clone was seen just once. This chain joins TRBV5-3 and TRBJ2-3; D not resolved. TRBV5-3 is sorted into the ORF group, with uncertain function. The CDR3 contains 14 residues. V was shortened by 4 bases and J by 2 bases, with 11 bases between the two germline ends. The chain's CDR3 is CARSPLNPTDTQYF. The CDR3 DNA is TGTGCCAGAAGCCCCTTAAATCCCACAGATACGCAGTATTTT.

The V gene is TRBV18, the J gene TRBJ2-3; TRBD1 matches 9 bases. CDR1 is KGHSH, CDR2 LQKENI, per germline. The CDR3 loop spans 16 amino acids. The V gene end was trimmed by 3 bases and the J gene end by 3 bases; junction bases not matched to a gene: 7. This CDR3 is CASSPETGGRTDTQYF. DNA for the CDR3: TGTGCCAGCTCACCCGAGACAGGGGGTAGGACAGATACGCAGTATTTT.

V is TRBV6-5 and J is TRBJ1-1; perhaps TRBD1 as D (6 bases). Looked up from germline, CDR1 is MNHEY and CDR2 is SVGAGI. V dropped 8 bases and J dropped 1 base, with 11 bases sitting between them. The CDR3 spans 13 residues. The CDR3 sequence is CASSRGGNTEAFF. CDR3 coding DNA: TGTGCCAGCTCCAGGGGTGGGAACACTGAAGCTTTCTTT.

This chain connects TRBV18 to TRBJ1-6; D not certain. The CDR3 has 16 amino acids. The V and J ends lost 3 bases and 5 bases respectively, with 14 bases between them. The germline V gene encodes CDR1 KGHSH and CDR2 LQKENI. CDR3 amino acids: CASSPESTPNNSPLHF. DNA of the CDR3: TGTGCCAGCTCACCCGAGTCTACGCCAAATAATTCACCCCTCCACTTT.